The T cell receptor (beta chain) under discussion was sequenced for a study of shared clonotypes between healthy human individuals. Study results and caveats: The researchers took only blood, and tissue repertoires probably look different.

Repertoires were generated with immunoSEQ multiplex PCR, while TCRdb's copy carries only in-frame clones and drops some. The table includes 1,500,000 or so clones, roughly 95% detected once. The germline V gene has CDR1 KGHSH and CDR2 LQKENI. The V gene end was trimmed by 2 bases and the J gene end by 5 bases; junction bases not matched to a gene: 4. This CDR3 spans 15 amino acids. Turning to this clone: Its antigen is still unknown. Other DNA sequences in the sample encode the same CDR3.

The sample was naive CD4+ T cells sorted from blood. As for subset: CD45RA+ positively selected. This TCR was recovered from a man aged 30-40 years in good health. This sequence joins TRBV18 and TRBJ1-4; 8 bases line up with TRBD1. The DNA of the CDR3 is TGTGCCAGCTCACCAGGACAGGGAAGGAATGAAAAACTGTTTTTT. Translated: CASSPGQGRNEKLFF.